Below are 27 T cell receptor beta chains sequenced from a single sample in a study of blood T cells in healthy people across ages. Combining a sample-barcoded 5' primer with a J-beta primer mix, a second PCR ran for roughly 7 to 11 cycles. Via MiXCR, TCRdb re-called the 5' RACE reads, giving one row per CDR3 protein. The data show some 850,000 distinct CDR3 sequences, around a quarter seen once. These data were also filed under a second study, of T cells of mothers and their children.

Sequencing input: blood. The receptors here all came from a boy younger than 18 in good health.

The gene calls are TRBV5-1 and TRBJ2-2, with D uncertain. Germline V lookup: CDR1 SGHRS, CDR2 YFSETQ. V was pared by 4 bases and J by 5 bases, with 12 bases between. CDR3 length: 14 residues. The CDR3 here is CASSLTVGTGELFF. DNA of the CDR3: TGCGCCAGCAGCCTTACAGTGGGTACCGGGGAGCTGTTTTTT.

This chain connects TRBV6-2 or TRBV6-3 to TRBJ1-5, with a weak D call TRBD1 (5 bases). This CDR3 spans 14 amino acids. Germline V CDR1 and CDR2: MNHEY, SVGEGT. V lost 2 bases to trimming and J lost 5 bases, with 10 bases between them. CDR3 nucleotides: TGTGCCAGCAGTTACAACAGGTTTGATCAGCCCCAGCATTTT. It is translated as CASSYNRFDQPQHF.

The chain combines TRBV3-1 with TRBJ2-3, with D unresolved. Gene TRBJ1-5 matches the end of the DNA better, so the J call may be wrong. Germline assignment: CDR1 LGHDT and CDR2 YNNKEL (reference sequence). This CDR3 spans 13 amino acids. CDR3 nucleotides: TGTGCCAGCAGCCAAGACCACACAGATACGCAGCATTTT. It encodes CASSQDHTDTQHF.

J is TRBJ1-1 and V is TRBV29-1; D is possibly TRBD1 (5 bases). Germline V gives CDR1 SQVTM, CDR2 ANQGSEA. Trimming removed 4 bases at V and 10 bases at J, with 13 bases between. The CDR3 runs 11 residues. Here the CDR3 reads CSVVEGRGAFF. The CDR3 DNA follows: TGCAGCGTTGTGGAGGGGCGCGGAGCTTTCTTT.

This clonotype was observed many times. The gene calls are TRBV7-2 and TRBJ2-7; tentatively, D is TRBD1 or TRBD2 (6 bases each). The CDR3 is 14 amino acids. The germline V gene encodes CDR1 SGHTA and CDR2 FQGNSA. V was cut by 0 bases and J by 4 bases, with 10 bases left in between. Here the CDR3 DNA reads TGTGCCAGCAGCTTAGCGGGGGGACATTACGAGCAGTACTTC. Encoded protein: CASSLAGGHYEQYF. Drawing the rest from reference TRBV7-2 and TRBJ2-7, the complete variable domain is GAGVSQSPSNKVTEKGKDVELRCDPISGHTALYWYRQSLGQGLEFLIYFQGNSAPDKSGLPSDRFSAERTGGSVSTLTIQRTQQEDSAVYLCASSLAGGHYEQYFGPGTRLTVT.

In its sample, this clonotype was seen a few times. In DNA, the CDR3 is TGTGCCACCAGCGGCAGGGGCCAAGAGACCCAGTACTTC. Protein product: CATSGRGQETQYF. The V call is TRBV24-1, the J call TRBJ2-5; TRBD1 might be the D (6 bases). The V and J ends lost 7 bases and 1 base respectively, with 9 bases between them. The CDR3 covers 13 residues. Germline V gene lookup returns CDR1 KGHDR and CDR2 SFDVKD.

The table lists this clonotype with a count of one. An end of the junction differs from the germline gene, which may be a read error. The rearrangement links TRBV5-1 to TRBJ2-5; 8 positions match TRBD2. The CDR3 runs to 15 residues. Per germline, CDR1 SGHRS and CDR2 YFSETQ. CDR3 residues: CANSLVAGQQETQYF. CDR3 sequence (DNA): TGCGCCAACAGCTTGGTAGCGGGGCAACAAGAGACCCAGTACTTC.

CDR3 nucleotides: TGTGCCAGCAGCGTACAGGGGGGACACCGCGGGGAGCTGTTTTTT. It yields the protein CASSVQGGHRGELFF. The rearrangement uses TRBV9 and TRBJ2-2; D is perhaps TRBD1 (7 bases). Trimming removed 1 base at V and 7 bases at J, with 14 bases between. Germline CDR1 and CDR2: SGDLS and YYNGEE. This CDR3 has 15 amino acids.

This clonotype was found many times. The chain couples TRBV12-3 or TRBV12-4 to TRBJ2-1, with 10 nucleotides matching TRBD1. The CDR3 is 15 amino acids. J gave up 5 bases and V 5 bases, and 6 bases lay outside the gene matches. CDR3 loop: CASSPRDRGHNEQFF. CDR3 nucleotides: TGTGCCAGCAGTCCAAGGGACAGGGGCCACAATGAGCAGTTCTTC.

This clonotype was observed a few times. The chain couples TRBV5-1 to TRBJ1-4, with 10 bases aligning to TRBD1. The V gene's germline CDR1 is SGHRS and CDR2 YFSETQ. The CDR3 contains 15 residues. Losses at the gene ends were 6 bases for V and 6 bases for J; bases not matched to a gene: 8. The CDR3 spells CASTTGGQGYEKLFF. DNA of the CDR3: TGCGCCAGCACCACCGGGGGACAGGGGTATGAAAAACTGTTTTTT.

V usage is TRBV6-5 and J usage is TRBJ2-3; no reliable D call. Germline CDR1 MNHEY, CDR2 SVGAGI. The V end lost 0 bases, the J end lost 6 bases, and 10 bases lay between the germline ends. The CDR3 spans 14 residues. This chain's CDR3 is CASSYSTPWDTQYF. CDR3 DNA sequence: TGTGCCAGCAGTTACTCTACCCCTTGGGATACGCAGTATTTT.

This chain links TRBV2 with TRBJ2-5, with TRBD2 matching over 9 bases. The CDR3 has 15 amino acids. Per the germline V gene, CDR1 is SNHLY and CDR2 is FYNNEI. With 7 bases clipped from V and 5 bases from J, the junction kept 11 bases outside the gene matches. CDR3 amino acids: CASMGLAGRRETQYF. As DNA, the CDR3 is TGTGCCAGCATGGGGCTAGCGGGGAGAAGGGAGACCCAGTACTTC.

The chain is built from TRBV30 and TRBJ2-3, with 10 bases that match TRBD2. CDR1 and CDR2 (germline): GTSNPN, SVGIG (reference sequence). CDR3 length equals 15 residues. V lost 2 bases to trimming and J lost 1 base; unmatched junction nucleotides: 3. For the CDR3, the DNA is TGTGCCTGGAGTTTGGGGACTAGCGGCACAGATACGCAGTATTTT. It encodes CAWSLGTSGTDTQYF.

This clonotype showed up just a few times. At one of its ends the junction is not consistent with the germline gene, which may arise from a read error. V and J are TRBV7-7 and TRBJ2-5, with D possibly TRBD1 on 6 matching bases. CDR1 and CDR2 (germline): SSHAT, FNYEAQ (reference sequence). The CDR3 is made up of 17 amino acids. The CDR3 DNA sequence: TGTGCTAGCAGCATAAACCCCGACAGGACGATCCAAGAGACCCAGTACTTC. This codes for CASSINPDRTIQETQYF.

This sequence joins TRBV2 and TRBJ2-5, with 7 bases fitting TRBD1. The J segment lost 1 base and the V segment lost 2 bases, leaving 4 bases of the junction unmatched. There are 15 residues in the CDR3. CDR1 is SNHLY and CDR2 is FYNNEI in the germline V gene. The CDR3 loop reads CASSERGRIQETQYF. The CDR3 DNA is TGTGCCAGCAGTGAAAGGGGGCGAATCCAAGAGACCCAGTACTTC.

This clonotype was recorded a few times. The chain carries TRBV5-5 and TRBJ2-2; D uncertain. Germline CDR1 reads SGHKS; CDR2 reads YYEKEE (reference sequence). V shed 1 base and J shed 5 bases, with 12 bases lying between them. CDR3 length equals 15 residues. The CDR3 protein is CASSLNPYTTGELFF. CDR3 coding DNA: TGTGCCAGCAGCTTGAATCCCTATACAACCGGGGAGCTGTTTTTT.

This chain connects TRBV2 to TRBJ1-4; 9 nucleotides align to TRBD1. The CDR3 contains 20 residues. Trimming at V came to 6 bases and at J to 0 bases, leaving 17 bases not matched to a gene. CDR1 SNHLY and CDR2 FYNNEI come from the germline V gene. The CDR3 DNA is TGTGCCAGCAGAACAACCACGGGACAGGGACTCTGGGCAACTAATGAAAAACTGTTTTTT. Translated, it gives CASRTTTGQGLWATNEKLFF.

The chain has TRBV5-1 and TRBJ1-5; D gene unclear. This CDR3 spans 13 amino acids. Trimming shortened V by 4 bases and J by 8 bases, and 13 bases separated the two germline ends. Germline CDR1 is SGHRS and CDR2 is YFSETQ. Here the CDR3 reads CASSLGPLEPQHF. CDR3 sequence (DNA): TGCGCCAGCAGCCTAGGGCCTCTGGAGCCCCAGCATTTT.

The genes are TRBV6-1 and TRBJ2-5, with D unclear. Germline V CDR1 and CDR2: MNHNS, SASEGT. The CDR3 consists of 15 residues. Trimming left V 3 bases short and J 4 bases short, with 15 bases between. As DNA, the CDR3 is TGTGCCAGCAGTGATTCCCCGACCGACGGAGAGACCCAGTACTTC. Protein product: CASSDSPTDGETQYF.

This clonotype was recorded a few times. The chain links TRBV5-1 to TRBJ2-5; D unclear. The J call may be wrong; the DNA end is better matched by TRBJ2-1. The CDR3 covers 14 residues. In germline, CDR1 is SGHRS, CDR2 YFSETQ. CDR3 in amino acids: CASSGSSSRNEQFF. DNA of the CDR3: TGCGCCAGCAGCGGATCAAGCAGCCGCAATGAGCAGTTCTTC.

This clonotype was detected only once. The gene calls are TRBV4-1 and TRBJ1-4; no clear D. Trimming pared 0 bases from V and 14 bases from J, leaving 13 bases between. Germline V CDR1 and CDR2: MGHRA, YSYEKL. The CDR3 runs 13 residues. CDR3 DNA: TGCGCCAGCAGCCAAGATTTTAAGCTAATGCTGTTTTTT. Translating it yields CASSQDFKLMLFF.

This clonotype was counted only a few times. The gene calls are TRBV9 and TRBJ2-5, with 11 nucleotides matching TRBD1. The assigned J gene may be wrong: the sequence end matches TRBJ2-7 better. The CDR3 runs 16 residues. Germline values: CDR1 SGDLS, CDR2 YYNGEE. CDR3 residues: CASSVAGTGGMNEQYF. The CDR3 DNA sequence: TGTGCCAGCAGCGTAGCTGGGACAGGGGGAATGAACGAGCAGTACTTC.

The chain uses TRBV7-9 and TRBJ2-2; possibly TRBD1 or TRBD2 for D (6 bases each). V was clipped by 5 bases and J by 0 bases, with 13 bases between them. The CDR3 spans 16 residues. Germline CDR1 is SEHNR and CDR2 is FQNEAQ (reference sequence). CDR3 loop: CASSEGGIANTGELFF. Written as DNA, the CDR3 is TGTGCCAGCAGCGAGGGGGGAATCGCGAACACCGGGGAGCTGTTTTTT.

This clonotype has more than one count but fewer than ten. The gene calls are TRBV11-2 and TRBJ2-7; D is possibly TRBD1 (6 bases). Trimming left V 8 bases short and J 6 bases short, with 11 bases between. Germline V gene sequence: CDR1 SGHAT, CDR2 FQNNGV. CDR3 length equals 11 residues. The CDR3 region is CASGYRAEQYF. In DNA, the CDR3 is TGTGCCAGCGGATACAGGGCCGAGCAGTACTTC.

CDR3 loop: CASTRAGPGELFF. The CDR3 nucleotides are TGTGCCAGCACCAGAGCGGGGCCCGGGGAGCTGTTTTTT. The genes are TRBV12-3 or TRBV12-4 and TRBJ2-2; 7 bases match TRBD2. CDR3 length: 13 amino acids. Losses at the gene ends were 7 bases for V and 6 bases for J; bases not matched to a gene: 5.

The chain employs TRBV20-1 and TRBJ2-2, with D unresolved. The CDR3 is made up of 13 amino acids. Trimming took off 3 bases at V and 4 bases at J, with 9 bases between the two ends. Germline lookup yields CDR1 DFQATT and CDR2 SNEGSKA (reference sequence). This CDR3 reads CSARGLTTGELFF. DNA for the CDR3: TGCAGTGCTAGGGGCCTAACCACCGGGGAGCTGTTTTTT.

The chain uses TRBV20-1 and TRBJ1-2; D remains unclear. This CDR3 is built from 12 residues. Germline values: CDR1 DFQATT, CDR2 SNEGSKA (reference sequence). V was trimmed by 0 bases and J by 3 bases, leaving 5 bases between them. The chain's CDR3 is CSARDLDYGYTF. The CDR3 DNA follows: TGCAGTGCTAGAGATCTGGACTATGGCTACACCTTC.